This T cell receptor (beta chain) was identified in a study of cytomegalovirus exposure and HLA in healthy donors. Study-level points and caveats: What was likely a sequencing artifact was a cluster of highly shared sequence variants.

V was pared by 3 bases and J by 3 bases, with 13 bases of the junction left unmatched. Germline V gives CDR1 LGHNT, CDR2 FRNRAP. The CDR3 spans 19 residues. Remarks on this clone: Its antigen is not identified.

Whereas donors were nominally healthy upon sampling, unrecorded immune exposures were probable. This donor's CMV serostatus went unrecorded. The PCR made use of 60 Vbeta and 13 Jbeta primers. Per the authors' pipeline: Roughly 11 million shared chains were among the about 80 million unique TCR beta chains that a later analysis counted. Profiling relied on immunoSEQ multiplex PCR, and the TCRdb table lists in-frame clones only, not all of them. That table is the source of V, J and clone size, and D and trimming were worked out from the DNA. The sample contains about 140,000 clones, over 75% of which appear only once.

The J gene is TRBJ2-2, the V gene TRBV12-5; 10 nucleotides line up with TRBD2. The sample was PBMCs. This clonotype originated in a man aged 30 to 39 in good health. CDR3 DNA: TGTGCTAGTGGTTTCCTGGTGATAGCGGGAGGTCATTACACCGGGGAGCTGTTTTTT. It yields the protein CASGFLVIAGGHYTGELFF.